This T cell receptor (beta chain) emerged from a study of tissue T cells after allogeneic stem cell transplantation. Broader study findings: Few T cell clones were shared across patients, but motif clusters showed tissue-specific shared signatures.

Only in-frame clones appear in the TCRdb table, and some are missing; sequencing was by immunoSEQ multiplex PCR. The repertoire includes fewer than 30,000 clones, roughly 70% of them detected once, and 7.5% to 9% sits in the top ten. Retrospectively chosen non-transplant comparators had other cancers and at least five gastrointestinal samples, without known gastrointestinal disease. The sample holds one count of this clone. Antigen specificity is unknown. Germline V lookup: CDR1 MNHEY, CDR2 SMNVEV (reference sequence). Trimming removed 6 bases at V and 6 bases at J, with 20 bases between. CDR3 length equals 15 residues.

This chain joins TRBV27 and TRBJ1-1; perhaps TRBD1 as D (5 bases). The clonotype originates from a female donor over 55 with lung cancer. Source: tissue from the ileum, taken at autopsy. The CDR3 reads CASRFEGSWEAEAFF. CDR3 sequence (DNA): TGTGCCAGCAGATTCGAGGGGTCCTGGGAGGCTGAAGCTTTCTTT.